This T cell receptor beta chain was obtained from a study of cytomegalovirus exposure and HLA in healthy donors. The study's findings and limits: Later analysis showed TCR association rates varying by HLA locus, highest for DRB1 and lowest for HLA-C. A few of the chains that were CMV-associated were confirmed in vitro to be specific for CMV antigens. It was assumed in the presence/absence analyses that sequencing depth was roughly uniform across donors. Most TCR sequences proved rare, with some public TCRs found in many donors.

This clone showed up just a few times. The antigen is unknown. Amplification used 60 Vbeta primers and 13 Jbeta primers. The protocol was immunoSEQ multiplex PCR, while the TCRdb copy is restricted to in-frame clones and leaves out a portion. The sample lists around 150,000 clones, about 75% occurring once. The origin of this receptor is a woman aged 45-59 years in good health and CMV-seropositive. Material: PBMCs.

CDR3 coding DNA: TGTGCCAGTACCCCACAGGGGAACTATGGCTACACCTTC. Translating gives CASTPQGNYGYTF. The gene calls are TRBV19 and TRBJ1-2; 7 nucleotides match TRBD1. CDR1 and CDR2 (germline): LNHDA, SQIVND (reference sequence). Unmatched junction bases numbered 4, after V lost 7 bases and J lost 2 bases. The CDR3 contains 13 residues. Using reference TRBV19 and TRBJ1-2 for the parts outside the CDR3, the full variable domain is DGGITQSPKYLFRKEGQNVTLSCEQNLNHDAMYWYRQDPGQGLRLIYYSQIVNDFQKGDIAEGYSVSREKKESFPLTVTSAQKNPTAFYLCASTPQGNYGYTFGSGTRLTVV.